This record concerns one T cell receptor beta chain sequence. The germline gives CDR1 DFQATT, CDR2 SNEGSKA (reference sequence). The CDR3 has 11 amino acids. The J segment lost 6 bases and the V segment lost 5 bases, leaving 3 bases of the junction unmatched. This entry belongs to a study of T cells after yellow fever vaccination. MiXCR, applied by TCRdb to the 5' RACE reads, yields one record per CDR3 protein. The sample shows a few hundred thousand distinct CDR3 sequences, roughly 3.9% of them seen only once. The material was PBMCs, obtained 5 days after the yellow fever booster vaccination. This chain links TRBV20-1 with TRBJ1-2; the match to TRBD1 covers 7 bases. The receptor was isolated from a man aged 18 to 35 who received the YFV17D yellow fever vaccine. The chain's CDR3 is CSADRDHGYTF. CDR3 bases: TGCAGTGCTGACAGGGATCATGGCTACACCTTC.